A selection of T cell receptor beta chains follows, all from one sample in a study of blood T cell repertoires in COVID-19. The repertoire was sequenced with immunoSEQ multiplex PCR; TCRdb's copy has only in-frame clones and lacks some. The table lists a few hundred thousand clones, more than 75% of them singletons. Input material: PBMCs or T cells enriched from blood (not recorded which). The origin of the receptors is a woman in her 30s who had recovered from COVID-19. Each CDR3 is given without its conserved first and last residue. Fields, in order: J gene, V gene, CDR3 protein.

j_call: TRBJ1-5; v_call: TRBV6-1; cdr3_aa: ASSEVVIGTESQPQH
j_call: TRBJ1-1; v_call: TRBV5-1; cdr3_aa: ASSTVDTEAF
j_call: TRBJ1-1; v_call: TRBV5-1; cdr3_aa: ASSSDRVGNTEAF
j_call: TRBJ2-5; v_call: TRBV6-2/TRBV6-3; cdr3_aa: ASSPQVLGQETQY
j_call: TRBJ2-7; v_call: TRBV2; cdr3_aa: ASSPDRGDEQY
j_call: TRBJ1-2; v_call: TRBV27; cdr3_aa: ASSQTRQTYGYT
j_call: TRBJ1-2; v_call: TRBV2; cdr3_aa: ASNFGTADGGYGYT
j_call: TRBJ2-2; v_call: TRBV3-1/TRBV3-2; cdr3_aa: ASSQDLPGLNTGELF
j_call: TRBJ2-7; v_call: TRBV3-1/TRBV3-2; cdr3_aa: ASSQSTGSSYEQY
j_call: TRBJ2-7; v_call: TRBV30; cdr3_aa: AWNPRASGRESVYEQY
j_call: TRBJ2-1; v_call: TRBV27; cdr3_aa: ASSRLAGDNEQF
j_call: TRBJ2-3; v_call: TRBV5-1; cdr3_aa: ASSPDGTRGTDTQY
j_call: TRBJ1-2; v_call: TRBV6-2/TRBV6-3; cdr3_aa: ASRYRGSYGYT
j_call: TRBJ2-7; v_call: TRBV5-1; cdr3_aa: ASGAGAPGEQY
j_call: TRBJ2-7; v_call: TRBV11-2; cdr3_aa: ASSLVDRAYEQY
j_call: TRBJ1-1; v_call: TRBV3-1/TRBV3-2; cdr3_aa: ASSQHSQGSPMNTEAF
j_call: TRBJ2-7; v_call: TRBV21-1; cdr3_aa: ASSKRGTSGGPLEQY
j_call: TRBJ1-2; v_call: TRBV28; cdr3_aa: ASSSHPTAGL
j_call: TRBJ2-7; v_call: TRBV6-2/TRBV6-3; cdr3_aa: ASSYSLVGGEYEQY
j_call: TRBJ1-4; v_call: TRBV27; cdr3_aa: ASSLYPGVGEKLF
j_call: TRBJ2-5; v_call: TRBV5-6; cdr3_aa: ASSLGGTGRPETQY
j_call: TRBJ2-3; v_call: TRBV5-1; cdr3_aa: ASSGAGLDADTQY
j_call: TRBJ1-4; v_call: TRBV5-5; cdr3_aa: ASSQVVAARRTNEKLF
j_call: TRBJ1-2; v_call: TRBV7-2; cdr3_aa: ASSLLQAYYGYT
j_call: TRBJ1-6; v_call: TRBV6-5; cdr3_aa: ASSSLLFRDNSPLH
j_call: TRBJ1-3; v_call: TRBV29-1; cdr3_aa: SVVQGAGNTIY
j_call: TRBJ2-1; v_call: TRBV11-1; cdr3_aa: ASSLVIRTNEQF
j_call: TRBJ1-2; v_call: TRBV27; cdr3_aa: ASSLIDRTGYT
j_call: TRBJ2-7; v_call: TRBV28; cdr3_aa: ASSSGGGYEQY
j_call: TRBJ2-4; v_call: TRBV5-1; cdr3_aa: ASSLEGEGQY
j_call: TRBJ1-2; v_call: TRBV25-1; cdr3_aa: ASSGAPGVYGYT
j_call: TRBJ1-2; v_call: TRBV7-9; cdr3_aa: ASSPGQRYGYT
j_call: TRBJ1-1; v_call: TRBV2; cdr3_aa: ATAYGQGDTEAF
j_call: TRBJ2-7; v_call: TRBV4-1; cdr3_aa: ASSRGTSRLDEQY
j_call: TRBJ1-4; v_call: TRBV4-1; cdr3_aa: ASSQAWTGGRELF
j_call: TRBJ2-3; v_call: TRBV27; cdr3_aa: ASSLLPGLAGGLGTDTQY
j_call: TRBJ1-1; v_call: TRBV4-1; cdr3_aa: ASSQGHPGQMNTEAF
j_call: TRBJ1-1; v_call: TRBV29-1; cdr3_aa: SVVRNMNTEAF
j_call: TRBJ1-4; v_call: TRBV7-6; cdr3_aa: ASSLVGLGSTNEKLF
j_call: TRBJ1-1; v_call: TRBV7-9; cdr3_aa: ASSPNKNTEAF
j_call: TRBJ2-7; v_call: TRBV6-1; cdr3_aa: ASSEVISGGTYEQY
j_call: TRBJ2-3; v_call: TRBV7-9; cdr3_aa: ASSLGASGSTDTQY